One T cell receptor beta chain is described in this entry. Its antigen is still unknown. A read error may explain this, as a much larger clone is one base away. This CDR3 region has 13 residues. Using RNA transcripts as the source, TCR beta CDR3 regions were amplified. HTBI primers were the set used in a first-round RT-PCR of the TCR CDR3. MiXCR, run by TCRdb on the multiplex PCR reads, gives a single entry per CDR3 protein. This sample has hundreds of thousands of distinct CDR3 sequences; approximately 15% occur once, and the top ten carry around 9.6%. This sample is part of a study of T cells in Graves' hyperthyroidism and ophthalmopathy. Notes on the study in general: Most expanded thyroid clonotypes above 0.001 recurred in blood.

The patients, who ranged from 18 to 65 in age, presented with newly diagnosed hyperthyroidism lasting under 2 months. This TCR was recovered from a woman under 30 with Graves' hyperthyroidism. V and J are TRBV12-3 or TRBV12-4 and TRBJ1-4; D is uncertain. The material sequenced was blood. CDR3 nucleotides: TGTGCCAGCAGTTTAGGGCCCGATGAAGAACTGTTTTTT. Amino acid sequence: CASSLGPDEELFF.